Given below is one T cell receptor (beta chain) in context. Its antigen remains unidentified. The sample comes from a study of shared clonotypes between healthy human individuals. The overall study: Three plates were used per donor for CD4 naive, three for CD4 memory, two for CD8 naive and one for CD8 memory.

The CDR3 length is 17 residues. The V end lost 5 bases, the J end lost 0 bases, and 20 bases lay between the germline ends. Germline lookup yields CDR1 LNHDA and CDR2 SQIVND (reference sequence). Authors' methods: Junction-only immunoSEQ sequences carried no quality scores, so filtering differed. Some clones are missing from TCRdb's copy, which holds only in-frame ones; the method was immunoSEQ multiplex PCR. V, J and clone size reflect that table, while D and trimming were determined from the DNA. The sample has around 2,000,000 clones, 85% to 95% seen once; the top ten hold 1.2%. Naive-designated CD8 cells lacked CD45RO, were positively enriched for CCR7, and omitted terminally differentiated effector memory CD45RA+ cells. Study results and limitations: Limited genetic and exposure-history diversity came from having few donors.

This clonotype was sampled from a man between 18 and 29 years old in good health. The chain employs TRBV19 and TRBJ2-7, with D perhaps being TRBD1 or TRBD2 (5 bases each). Source material: naive CD8+ T cells sorted from blood. The DNA for the CDR3 is TGTGCCAGTAGTCCACTGGGCATTGAGGGGATCTCCTACGAGCAGTACTTC. Translated, it gives CASSPLGIEGISYEQYF.